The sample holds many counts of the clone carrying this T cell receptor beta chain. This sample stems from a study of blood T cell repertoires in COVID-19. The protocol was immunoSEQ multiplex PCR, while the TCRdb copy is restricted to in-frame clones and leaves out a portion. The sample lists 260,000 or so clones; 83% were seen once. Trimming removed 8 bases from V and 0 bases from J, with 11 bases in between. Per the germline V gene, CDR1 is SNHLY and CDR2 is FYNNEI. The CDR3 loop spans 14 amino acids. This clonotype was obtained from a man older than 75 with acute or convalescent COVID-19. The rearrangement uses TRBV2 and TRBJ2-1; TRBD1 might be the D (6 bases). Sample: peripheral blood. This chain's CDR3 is CASAGDGSYNEQFF. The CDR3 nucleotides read TGTGCCAGCGCAGGGGACGGCTCCTACAATGAGCAGTTCTTC. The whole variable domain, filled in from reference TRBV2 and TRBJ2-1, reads EPEVTQTPSHQVTQMGQEVILRCVPISNHLYFYWYRQILGQKVEFLVSFYNNEISEKSEIFDDQFSVERPDGSNFTLKIRSTKLEDSAMYFCASAGDGSYNEQFFGPGTRLTVL.